The next 31 T cell receptor beta chains were all read from a single sample in a study of OX40 agonist ivuxolimab in advanced cancers. This table comes from immunoSEQ multiplex PCR, and its TCRdb copy is limited to in-frame clones, with some not included. The sample holds roughly 17,000 clones, 67% seen once. The source was CD4+ or CD8+ T cells sorted from blood, collected in a trial of the OX40 agonist ivuxolimab. The receptors stem from an adult with an advanced solid tumor such as melanoma, head and neck, liver or kidney cancer.

The rearrangement uses TRBV9 and TRBJ1-1; D may be TRBD1 (5 bases). The CDR3 loop spans 16 amino acids. The V gene's germline CDR1 is SGDLS and CDR2 YYNGEE. Trimming pared 3 bases from V and 2 bases from J, leaving 17 bases between. The CDR3 here is CASSAPREGPNTEAFF. The CDR3, as DNA: TGTGCCAGCAGCGCCCCCCGCGAGGGGCCCAACACTGAAGCTTTCTTT.

The genes are TRBV15 and TRBJ2-7, with D hard to call. CDR1 and CDR2 (germline): LNHNV, YYDKDF (reference sequence). This CDR3 has 14 amino acids. V gave up 1 base and J gave up 3 bases, with 10 bases separating them. The CDR3 DNA follows: TGTGCCACCAGCAGAGGGACGGAATACTACGAGCAGTACTTC. It yields the protein CATSRGTEYYEQYF.

The chain carries TRBV13 and TRBJ2-2, with 7 bases that match TRBD1. The germline gives CDR1 PRHDT, CDR2 FYEKMQ (reference sequence). The CDR3 contains 21 residues. J gave up 2 bases and V 0 bases, and 18 bases lay outside the gene matches. The CDR3 protein is CASSLGRTGRAQGDNTGELFF. The CDR3 DNA follows: TGTGCCAGCAGCTTAGGGCGGACAGGTCGGGCCCAGGGAGATAACACCGGGGAGCTGTTTTTT.

The V and J genes are TRBV10-2 and TRBJ2-1, with D maybe TRBD2 (6 bases). Trimming left V 7 bases short and J 9 bases short, with 13 bases between. The CDR3 sequence is 12 residues long. Per the germline V gene, CDR1 is WSHSY and CDR2 is SAAADI. For the CDR3, the DNA is TGCGCCAGCACCCCGACTAGTGGTGAGCAGTTCTTC. The encoded protein is CASTPTSGEQFF.

The rearrangement joins TRBV5-4 to TRBJ2-7; a weak D match, TRBD2 (6 bases). The CDR3 length is 15 residues. The V gene's germline CDR1 is SGHNT and CDR2 YYREEE (reference sequence). V was shortened by 0 bases and J by 4 bases, with 14 bases between the two germline ends. The CDR3, as DNA: TGTGCCAGCAGCTTGGGGGACTTACTAGCTTACGAGCAGTACTTC. Protein: CASSLGDLLAYEQYF.

The chain employs TRBV28 and TRBJ2-5; no clear D. V lost 2 bases to trimming and J lost 3 bases, with 7 bases between them. Germline V lookup: CDR1 MDHEN, CDR2 SYDVKM. The CDR3 extends over 13 amino acids. The CDR3 DNA is TGTGCCAGCAGTTTAGTGGGCGAAGAGACCCAGTACTTC. This translates into CASSLVGEETQYF.

The chain uses TRBV28 and TRBJ2-5; a possible D gene is TRBD2 (6 bases). The V end lost 7 bases, the J end lost 0 bases, and 15 bases lay between the germline ends. Germline values: CDR1 MDHEN, CDR2 SYDVKM. The CDR3 totals 15 residues. This CDR3 reads CASTLWAGYQETQYF. The CDR3, as DNA: TGTGCCAGCACCCTTTGGGCGGGGTACCAAGAGACCCAGTACTTC.

The chain has TRBV13 and TRBJ2-1; 8 bases align to TRBD1. V lost 5 bases to trimming and J lost 7 bases; unmatched junction nucleotides: 7. Germline values: CDR1 PRHDT, CDR2 FYEKMQ (reference sequence). The CDR3 is 14 residues long. In DNA form, the CDR3 reads TGTGCCAGCAGCCCAGCCAGGGGGCCAAATGAGCAGTTCTTC. Translating it yields CASSPARGPNEQFF.

The chain employs TRBV2 and TRBJ2-7; weak D call: TRBD2 (6 bases). This CDR3 comprises 15 residues. Germline V gene sequence: CDR1 SNHLY, CDR2 FYNNEI. V lost 1 base and J 2 bases, leaving 12 bases between the germline ends. Written as DNA, the CDR3 is TGTGCCAGCAGTGAAGAGGGAGGCTGGACCTACGAGCAGTACTTC. Translated: CASSEEGGWTYEQYF.

This clone has only a few counts. This chain connects TRBV5-4 to TRBJ2-5; 7 bases align to TRBD1. Germline values: CDR1 SGHNT, CDR2 YYREEE (reference sequence). CDR3 size: 13 residues. The J segment lost 1 base and the V segment lost 4 bases, leaving 1 base of the junction unmatched. CDR3 coding DNA: TGTGCCAGCAGCGGGGACAGCCAAGAGACCCAGTACTTC. It specifies CASSGDSQETQYF.

V is TRBV10-2 and J is TRBJ2-1; 7 nucleotides align to TRBD1. The V gene end was trimmed by 1 base and the J gene end by 5 bases; junction bases not matched to a gene: 11. The CDR3 has 17 residues. From germline, CDR1 is WSHSY and CDR2 SAAADI. The CDR3: CASSEYLTGTANNEQFF. The CDR3 bases are TGCGCCAGCAGTGAGTACCTAACCGGGACAGCAAACAATGAGCAGTTCTTC.

The CDR3 region is CASSSGVGLETQYF. DNA of the CDR3: TGTGCCAGCAGCTCAGGGGTCGGACTAGAGACCCAGTACTTC. J is TRBJ2-5 and V is TRBV5-6; D might be TRBD1 (6 bases). This CDR3 region has 14 residues. The germline gives CDR1 SGHDT, CDR2 YYEEEE. V shed 3 bases and J shed 4 bases, with 13 bases lying between them.

This clone was counted a few times. The chain joins TRBV5-1 to TRBJ2-2; TRBD2 matches 7 bases. The junction had 13 bases not matched to a gene; V was cut back by 6 bases and J by 5 bases. Per the germline V gene, CDR1 is SGHRS and CDR2 is YFSETQ. This CDR3 is built from 16 residues. CDR3 bases: TGCGCCAGCACCCTGGGAGGGCAGGGAATGACCGGGGAGCTGTTTTTT. Translated, it gives CASTLGGQGMTGELFF. The full variable domain, rest sourced from reference TRBV5-1 and TRBJ2-2, is KAGVTQTPRYLIKTRGQQVTLSCSPISGHRSVSWYQQTPGQGLQFLFEYFSETQRNKGNFPGRFSGRQFSNSRSEMNVSTLELGDSALYLCASTLGGQGMTGELFFGEGSRLTVL.

V gene TRBV5-1 combines with J gene TRBJ2-2, with D maybe TRBD2 (6 bases). The CDR3 spans 15 residues. With 2 bases removed from V and 6 bases from J, the gap between germline ends came to 14 bases. Germline-derived CDR1 and CDR2 are SGHRS and YFSETQ. The CDR3 coding sequence is TGCGCCAGCAGCTTTGACAGCCCGGGGGCCGGGGAGCTGTTTTTT. It is translated as CASSFDSPGAGELFF.

To note about this clone: This sample includes further DNA sequences coding for the same CDR3. V usage is TRBV28 and J usage is TRBJ1-1; no clear D. V lost 3 bases, J lost 4 bases, and 6 bases lay in between. The CDR3 runs to 12 residues. The germline CDR1 and CDR2 sequences are MDHEN and SYDVKM. The CDR3 sequence is CASSLVGTEAFF. CDR3 nucleotide sequence: TGTGCCAGCAGTTTGGTTGGCACTGAAGCTTTCTTT.

The gene calls are TRBV5-1 and TRBJ1-6; D is unresolved. From germline, CDR1 is SGHRS and CDR2 YFSETQ. There are 14 residues in the CDR3. Between the trimmed V and J ends, which lost 3 bases and 1 base, there was a span of 5 bases. CDR3 sequence: CASSSGSYNSPLHF. The DNA of the CDR3 is TGCGCCAGCAGCTCCGGATCCTATAATTCACCCCTCCACTTT. Full variable domain (remainder filled in from reference TRBV5-1 and TRBJ1-6): KAGVTQTPRYLIKTRGQQVTLSCSPISGHRSVSWYQQTPGQGLQFLFEYFSETQRNKGNFPGRFSGRQFSNSRSEMNVSTLELGDSALYLCASSSGSYNSPLHFGNGTRLTVT.

The chain joins TRBV5-1 to TRBJ2-3, with 10 nucleotides matching TRBD2. This CDR3 has 18 amino acids. V gave up 0 bases and J gave up 4 bases; unmatched junction bases: 11. Germline V gene sequence: CDR1 SGHRS, CDR2 YFSETQ. CDR3 bases: TGCGCCAGCAGCTTGGTAGCGGGAGGTCCGGGTGGCCCAGATACGCAGTATTTT. It specifies CASSLVAGGPGGPDTQYF.

This clone showed up just once. The chain carries TRBV4-2 and TRBJ2-1; a possible D gene is TRBD2 (5 bases). CDR1 is LGHNA, CDR2 YNFKEQ, per germline. Between the trimmed V and J ends, which lost 0 bases and 6 bases, there was a span of 9 bases. The CDR3 consists of 14 residues. CDR3 nucleotides: TGTGCCAGCAGCCAAGAGGGTCTAGCCAATGAGCAGTTCTTC. It is translated as CASSQEGLANEQFF.

This clone was picked up a small number of times. The V and J genes are TRBV28 and TRBJ2-1; no clear D. The CDR3 has 14 residues. Per the germline V gene, CDR1 is MDHEN and CDR2 is SYDVKM. Trimming took 6 bases from V and 8 from J, leaving 17 bases between them. CDR3 bases: TGTGCCAGCAGCATAGTCGGGCGAGCCCATGAGCAGTTCTTC. It codes for CASSIVGRAHEQFF. The whole variable domain, remainder taken from reference TRBV28 and TRBJ2-1, is DVKVTQSSRYLVKRTGEKVFLECVQDMDHENMFWYRQDPGLGLRLIYFSYDVKMKEKGDIPEGYSVSREKKERFSLILESASTNQTSMYLCASSIVGRAHEQFFGPGTRLTVL.

The rearrangement joins TRBV19 to TRBJ2-1; 8 positions match TRBD1. The ends lost 5 bases at V and 9 bases at J; junction bases unmatched: 6. Germline CDR1 is LNHDA and CDR2 is SQIVND (reference sequence). This CDR3 has 13 amino acids. In DNA, the CDR3 is TGTGCCAGTAGTGAACAGGGGGTGGGTGAGCAGTTCTTC. This sequence encodes CASSEQGVGEQFF.

This chain uses TRBV27 with TRBJ1-1, with 7 bases lining up with TRBD1. The V and J ends lost 5 bases and 0 bases, in that order; junction bases with no gene match: 3. This CDR3 region has 14 residues. Germline CDR1 and CDR2: MNHEY and SMNVEV (reference sequence). CDR3 in amino acids: CASSLGTVNTEAFF. The CDR3 bases are TGTGCCAGCAGTCTCGGGACAGTGAACACTGAAGCTTTCTTT.

The rearrangement joins TRBV28 to TRBJ1-5; tentative D call: TRBD1 (6 bases). Germline values: CDR1 MDHEN, CDR2 SYDVKM. The CDR3 has 14 residues. V lost 4 bases and J lost 5, with 12 bases in between. Written as DNA, the CDR3 is TGTGCCAGCAGTTCAGGGGCCAGCGATCAGCCCCAGCATTTT. Amino acid sequence: CASSSGASDQPQHF.

The chain combines TRBV4-1 with TRBJ1-2; 10 nucleotides agree with TRBD1. CDR1 and CDR2 (germline): MGHRA, YSYEKL. This CDR3 region has 18 residues. The junction had 10 bases not matched to a gene; V was cut back by 2 bases and J by 1 base. The CDR3 coding sequence is TGCGCCAGCAGCCAAACACCGGGACAGGGGCTGGGTAACTATGGCTACACCTTC. Protein sequence: CASSQTPGQGLGNYGYTF.

The chain is built from TRBV6-6 and TRBJ2-7; no definite D call. Germline V gene sequence: CDR1 MNHNY, CDR2 SVGAGI (reference sequence). V lost 3 bases and J 7 bases, leaving 16 bases between the germline ends. The CDR3 loop spans 14 amino acids. The chain's CDR3 is CASSYTDNPGEQYF. CDR3 bases: TGTGCCAGCAGTTATACCGACAATCCGGGTGAGCAGTACTTC.

This clone was counted a single time. The chain joins TRBV7-2 to TRBJ2-7, with D possibly being TRBD2 (6 bases). The CDR3 is 16 amino acids. CDR1 SGHTA and CDR2 FQGNSA come from the germline V gene. V was shortened by 5 bases and J by 2 bases, with 19 bases between the two germline ends. The DNA for the CDR3 is TGTGCCAGCAGCACTCCGCGGGACGGCGCTACCTACGAGCAGTACTTC. Translating it yields CASSTPRDGATYEQYF. Complete variable domain (other parts from reference TRBV7-2 and TRBJ2-7): GAGVSQSPSNKVTEKGKDVELRCDPISGHTALYWYRQSLGQGLEFLIYFQGNSAPDKSGLPSDRFSAERTGGSVSTLTIQRTQQEDSAVYLCASSTPRDGATYEQYFGPGTRLTVT.

This chain links TRBV6-5 with TRBJ2-3, with TRBD2 as a possible D gene (5 bases). Trimming took off 2 bases at V and 4 bases at J, with 7 bases between the two ends. Germline values: CDR1 MNHEY, CDR2 SVGAGI. This CDR3 spans 13 amino acids. The CDR3 DNA reads TGTGCCAGCAGTTACGGGAGCTCAGATACGCAGTATTTT. Amino acid sequence: CASSYGSSDTQYF.

As DNA, the CDR3 is TGTGCCAGCAGCTTAGAGAGGGGGCCCGAAGGCTACACCTTC. Its protein is CASSLERGPEGYTF. The chain uses TRBV13 and TRBJ1-2; TRBD1 agrees at 7 bases. Germline V CDR1 and CDR2: PRHDT, FYEKMQ (reference sequence). CDR3 size: 14 residues. V lost 1 base to trimming and J lost 8 bases; unmatched junction nucleotides: 7.

This clone is medium-sized. The chain employs TRBV7-9 and TRBJ2-1; 9 bases are shared with TRBD2. The CDR3 length is 16 residues. V was clipped by 5 bases and J by 5 bases; unmatched bases: 10. Germline V gene data show CDR1 as SEHNR and CDR2 as FQNEAQ (reference sequence). The CDR3 loop reads CASSPQTSGLNNEQFF. The CDR3 bases are TGTGCCAGCAGCCCCCAGACTAGCGGCCTTAACAATGAGCAGTTCTTC. Looking up the rest from reference TRBV7-9 and TRBJ2-1 gives the full variable domain: DTGVSQNPRHKITKRGQNVTFRCDPISEHNRLYWYRQTLGQGPEFLTYFQNEAQLEKSRLLSDRFSAERPKGSFSTLEIQRTEQGDSAMYLCASSPQTSGLNNEQFFGPGTRLTVL.

The genes are TRBV27 and TRBJ1-5, with D hard to call. Trimming shortened V by 2 bases and J by 5 bases, and 7 bases separated the two germline ends. There are 13 residues in the CDR3. Germline lookup yields CDR1 MNHEY and CDR2 SMNVEV (reference sequence). CDR3 sequence: CASSLRLHQPQHF. CDR3 nucleotides: TGTGCCAGCAGTTTAAGGTTACATCAGCCCCAGCATTTT.

The chain links TRBV27 to TRBJ1-4; no definite D call. The germline V gene encodes CDR1 MNHEY and CDR2 SMNVEV (reference sequence). This CDR3 region has 14 residues. V was shortened by 0 bases and J by 4 bases, with 6 bases between the two germline ends. The DNA for the CDR3 is TGTGCCAGCAGTTTATCCCCCAGTAATGAAAAACTGTTTTTT. Its protein product is CASSLSPSNEKLFF.

This CDR3 reads CASSVEDSLFVYNEQFF. CDR3 DNA sequence: TGTGCCAGCAGCGTAGAGGACAGTCTATTCGTATACAATGAGCAGTTCTTC. V gene TRBV9 combines with J gene TRBJ2-1; possible D gene TRBD1, 6 bases. The CDR3 extends over 17 amino acids. V was trimmed by 0 bases and J by 4 bases, leaving 17 bases between them. The germline V gene encodes CDR1 SGDLS and CDR2 YYNGEE.